This T cell receptor beta chain was recorded in a study of CD8 T cells in Susac syndrome. Relapsing-remitting disease, either stable or active, was present in the multiple sclerosis controls, who were treatment-naive patients. Negative isolation was used for CD8+ and CD4+ T cells and FACS enrichment for TEMRA cells. cDNA came from roughly 0.5 to 1 ug RNA primed by random hexamers. Using its own MiXCR run on the immunoSEQ multiplex PCR reads, TCRdb lists one record per CDR3 protein. Of about 71,000 distinct CDR3 sequences in the sample, approximately 96% were seen once. The ends were cut back, 1 base at V and 5 bases at J, with 11 bases in the middle. Germline CDR1 and CDR2: MGHRA and YSYEKL. This CDR3 region has 14 residues.

The chain links TRBV4-1 to TRBJ1-1; D is unresolved. Sequenced: CD4+ T cells from PBMCs. The clonotype comes from a human donor with multiple sclerosis. CDR3 sequence reads: CASSQVVSLTEAFF. Here the CDR3 DNA reads TGCGCCAGCAGCCAAGTAGTCAGTCTAACTGAAGCTTTCTTT.